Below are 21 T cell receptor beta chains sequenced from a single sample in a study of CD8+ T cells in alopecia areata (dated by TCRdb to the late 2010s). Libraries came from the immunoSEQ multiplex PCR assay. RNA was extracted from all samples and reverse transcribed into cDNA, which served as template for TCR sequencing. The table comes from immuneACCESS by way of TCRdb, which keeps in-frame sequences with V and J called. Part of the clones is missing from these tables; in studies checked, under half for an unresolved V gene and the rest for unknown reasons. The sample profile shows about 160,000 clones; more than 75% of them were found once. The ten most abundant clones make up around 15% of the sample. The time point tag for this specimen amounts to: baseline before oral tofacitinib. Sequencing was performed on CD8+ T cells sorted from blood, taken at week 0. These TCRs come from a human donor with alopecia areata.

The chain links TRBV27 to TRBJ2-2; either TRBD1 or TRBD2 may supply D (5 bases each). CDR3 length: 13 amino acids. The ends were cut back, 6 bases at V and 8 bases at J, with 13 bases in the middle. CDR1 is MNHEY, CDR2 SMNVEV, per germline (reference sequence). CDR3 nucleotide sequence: TGTGCCAGCAGCCTGACGGGGCGGGGGGAGCTGTTTTTT. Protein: CASSLTGRGELFF.

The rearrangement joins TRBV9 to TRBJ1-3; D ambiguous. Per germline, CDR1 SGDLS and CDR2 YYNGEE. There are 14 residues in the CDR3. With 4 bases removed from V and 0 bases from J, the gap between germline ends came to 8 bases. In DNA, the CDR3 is TGTGCCAGCAGCCCAAGTCACTCTGGAAACACCATATATTTT. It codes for CASSPSHSGNTIYF.

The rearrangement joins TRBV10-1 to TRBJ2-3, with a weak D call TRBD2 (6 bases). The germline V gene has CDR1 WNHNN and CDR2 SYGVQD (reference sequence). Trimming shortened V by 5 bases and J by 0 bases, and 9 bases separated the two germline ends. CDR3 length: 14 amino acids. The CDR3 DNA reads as TGCGCCAGCAGTTGGGAGGCTAGCACAGATACGCAGTATTTT. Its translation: CASSWEASTDTQYF.

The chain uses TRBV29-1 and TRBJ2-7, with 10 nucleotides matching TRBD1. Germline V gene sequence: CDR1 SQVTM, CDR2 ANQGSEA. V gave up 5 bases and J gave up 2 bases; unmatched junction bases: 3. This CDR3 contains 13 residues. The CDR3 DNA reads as TGCAGCGTTCCGGGACAGGGGCCCTACGAGCAGTACTTC. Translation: CSVPGQGPYEQYF.

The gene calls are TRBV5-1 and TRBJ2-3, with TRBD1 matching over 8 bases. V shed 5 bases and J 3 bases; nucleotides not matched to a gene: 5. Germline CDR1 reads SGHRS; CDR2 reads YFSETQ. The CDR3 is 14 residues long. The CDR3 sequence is CASSYGQGTDTQYF. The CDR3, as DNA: TGCGCCAGCAGTTACGGACAGGGAACAGATACGCAGTATTTT.

The CDR3 region is CASSAGTLFHGANVLTF. The CDR3 nucleotides are TGTGCCAGCAGTGCCGGGACCCTTTTTCATGGGGCCAACGTCCTGACTTTC. This chain connects TRBV6-1 to TRBJ2-6; D is tentatively TRBD1 or TRBD2 (5 bases each). This CDR3 contains 17 residues. Germline values: CDR1 MNHNS, CDR2 SASEGT. The V end was cut by 4 bases, the J end by 3 bases, with 16 bases between.

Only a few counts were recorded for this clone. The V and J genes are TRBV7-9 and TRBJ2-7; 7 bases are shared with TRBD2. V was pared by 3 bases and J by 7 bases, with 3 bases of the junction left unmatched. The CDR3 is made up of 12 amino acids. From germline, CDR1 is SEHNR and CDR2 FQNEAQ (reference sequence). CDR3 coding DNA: TGTGCCAGCAGCTTCCGGGGGGAAGAGCAGTACTTC. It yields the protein CASSFRGEEQYF.

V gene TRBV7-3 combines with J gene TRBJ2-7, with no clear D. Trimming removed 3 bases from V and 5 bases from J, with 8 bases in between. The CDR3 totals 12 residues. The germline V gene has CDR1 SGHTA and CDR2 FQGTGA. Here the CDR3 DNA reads TGTGCCAGCAGCTTGATCGGCGACGAGCAGTACTTC. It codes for CASSLIGDEQYF.

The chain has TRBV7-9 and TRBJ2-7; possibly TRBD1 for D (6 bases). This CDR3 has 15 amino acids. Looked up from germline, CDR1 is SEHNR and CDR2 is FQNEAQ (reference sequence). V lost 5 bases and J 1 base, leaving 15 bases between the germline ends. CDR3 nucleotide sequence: TGTGCCAGCAGCCCGTCCTCAGGGGCGTCCTACGAGCAGTACTTC. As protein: CASSPSSGASYEQYF.

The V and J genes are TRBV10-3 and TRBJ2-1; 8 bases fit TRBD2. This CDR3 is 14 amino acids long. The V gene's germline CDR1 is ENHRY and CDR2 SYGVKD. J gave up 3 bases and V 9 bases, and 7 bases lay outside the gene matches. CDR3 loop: CAIKLAGGYNEQFF. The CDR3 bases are TGTGCCATTAAACTGGCGGGGGGCTACAATGAGCAGTTCTTC.

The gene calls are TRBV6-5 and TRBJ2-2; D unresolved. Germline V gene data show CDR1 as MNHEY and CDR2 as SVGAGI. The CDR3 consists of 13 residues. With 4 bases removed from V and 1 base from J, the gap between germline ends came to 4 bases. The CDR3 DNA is TGTGCCAGCAGTTCTATGAACACCGGGGAGCTGTTTTTT. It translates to CASSSMNTGELFF.

The CDR3: CASSQNRGGYYGYTF. The CDR3 nucleotides are TGCGCCAGCAGCCAAAACAGGGGGGGATACTATGGCTACACCTTC. This chain connects TRBV4-1 to TRBJ1-2; 8 positions agree with TRBD1. Germline trimming cut 2 bases from V and 3 bases from J; bases unmatched to any gene: 5. The CDR3 consists of 15 residues. The germline V gene has CDR1 MGHRA and CDR2 YSYEKL.

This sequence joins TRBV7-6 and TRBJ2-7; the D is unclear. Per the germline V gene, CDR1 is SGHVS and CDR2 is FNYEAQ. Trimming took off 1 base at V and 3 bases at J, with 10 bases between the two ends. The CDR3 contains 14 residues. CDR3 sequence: CASSLGERVYEQYF. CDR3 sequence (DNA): TGTGCCAGCAGCTTAGGGGAACGGGTCTACGAGCAGTACTTC. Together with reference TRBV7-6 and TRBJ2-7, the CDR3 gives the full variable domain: GAGVSQSPRYKVTKRGQDVALRCDPISGHVSLYWYRQALGQGPEFLTYFNYEAQQDKSGLPNDRFSAERPEGSISTLTIQRTEQRDSAMYRCASSLGERVYEQYFGPGTRLTVT.

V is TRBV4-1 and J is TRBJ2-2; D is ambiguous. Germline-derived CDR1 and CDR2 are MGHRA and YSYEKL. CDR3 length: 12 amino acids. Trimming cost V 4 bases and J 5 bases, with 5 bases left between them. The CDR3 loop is CASSLGTGELFF. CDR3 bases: TGCGCCAGCAGCCTCGGGACCGGGGAGCTGTTTTTT.

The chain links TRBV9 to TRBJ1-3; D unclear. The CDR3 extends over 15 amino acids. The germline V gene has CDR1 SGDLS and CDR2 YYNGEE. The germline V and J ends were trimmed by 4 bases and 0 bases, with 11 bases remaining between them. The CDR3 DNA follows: TGTGCCAGCAGCCCGACCCGAAACTCTGGAAACACCATATATTTT. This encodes CASSPTRNSGNTIYF.

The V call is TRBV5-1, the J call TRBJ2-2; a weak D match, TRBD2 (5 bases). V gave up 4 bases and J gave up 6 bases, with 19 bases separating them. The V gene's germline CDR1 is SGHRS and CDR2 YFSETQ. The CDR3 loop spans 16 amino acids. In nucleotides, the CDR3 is TGCGCCAGCAGCGCGAGAACTAGTATAGCGCCCGGGGAGCTGTTTTTT. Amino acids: CASSARTSIAPGELFF.

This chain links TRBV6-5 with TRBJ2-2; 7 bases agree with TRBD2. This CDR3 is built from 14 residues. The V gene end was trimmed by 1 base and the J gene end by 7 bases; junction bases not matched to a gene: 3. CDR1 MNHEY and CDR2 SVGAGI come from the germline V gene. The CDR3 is CASSYYGGSGELFF. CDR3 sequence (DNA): TGTGCCAGCAGTTACTACGGCGGGAGCGGGGAGCTGTTTTTT.

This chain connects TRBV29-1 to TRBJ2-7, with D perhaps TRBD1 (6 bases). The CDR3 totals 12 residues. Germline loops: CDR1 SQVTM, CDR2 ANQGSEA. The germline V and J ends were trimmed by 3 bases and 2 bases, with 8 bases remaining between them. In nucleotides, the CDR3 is TGCAGCGTTGAGGACAGTACCTACGAGCAGTACTTC. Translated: CSVEDSTYEQYF.

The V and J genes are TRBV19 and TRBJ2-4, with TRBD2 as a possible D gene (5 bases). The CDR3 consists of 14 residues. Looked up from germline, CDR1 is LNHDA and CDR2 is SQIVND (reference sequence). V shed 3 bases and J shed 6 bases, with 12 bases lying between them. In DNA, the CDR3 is TGTGCCAGTAGTATCCCCGGGGTCGTAAACATTCAGTACTTC. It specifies CASSIPGVVNIQYF.

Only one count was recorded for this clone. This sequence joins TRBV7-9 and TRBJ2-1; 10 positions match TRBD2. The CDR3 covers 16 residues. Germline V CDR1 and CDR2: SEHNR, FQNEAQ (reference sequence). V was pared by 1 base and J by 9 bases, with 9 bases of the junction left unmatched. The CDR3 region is CASSLGAQRGGVEQFF. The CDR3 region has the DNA TGTGCCAGCAGCTTAGGGGCCCAGCGGGGGGGCGTTGAGCAGTTCTTC.

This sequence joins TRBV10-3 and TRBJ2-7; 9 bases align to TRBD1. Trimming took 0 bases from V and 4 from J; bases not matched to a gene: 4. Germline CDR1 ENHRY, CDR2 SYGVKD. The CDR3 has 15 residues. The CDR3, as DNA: TGTGCCATCAGTGAGTCCGGGACAGGGCAGTACGAGCAGTACTTC. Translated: CAISESGTGQYEQYF.